What follows are 5 T cell receptor beta chains derived from one specimen sequenced in a study of blood T cell repertoires in COVID-19 (dated by TCRdb to 2020 to 2022). Library preparation was by the immunoSEQ multiplex PCR assay. TCRdb re-hosts the immuneACCESS table, in-frame sequences only. Its copies lack some clones; in the studies checked, an unresolved V gene accounts for under half of them, and the cause for the rest is not known. The sample table shows fewer than 250,000 clones, and roughly 82% are seen once. The top ten clones comprise roughly 4.7% of the sample. What was sequenced was peripheral blood. These receptors were collected from a woman in her seventies with acute or convalescent COVID-19.

The V gene is TRBV11-3, the J gene TRBJ1-6; D not certain. CDR3 size: 13 residues. V was trimmed by 2 bases and J by 11 bases, leaving 10 bases between them. Looked up from germline, CDR1 is SGHNT and CDR2 is YENEEA. CDR3 DNA sequence: TGTGCCAGCAGCTTAAATTCAGGTACACCCCTCCACTTT. It translates to CASSLNSGTPLHF.

The genes are TRBV4-3 and TRBJ2-7; D may be TRBD1 (5 bases). The germline V gene has CDR1 LGHNA and CDR2 YSLEER. This CDR3 is 15 amino acids long. V was pared by 0 bases and J by 3 bases, with 12 bases between. The CDR3 DNA sequence: TGCGCCAGCAGCCAAGATTACAGACAGTACTACGAGCAGTACTTC. It translates to CASSQDYRQYYEQYF.

This chain uses TRBV6-5 with TRBJ1-1, with a possible D match to TRBD1 (6 bases). V was shortened by 6 bases and J by 5 bases, with 16 bases between the two germline ends. This CDR3 has 14 residues. Germline V lookup: CDR1 MNHEY, CDR2 SVGAGI. Written as DNA, the CDR3 is TGTGCCAGCAGGCGGGGGCAAGCAAGGACTGAAGCTTTCTTT. This translates into CASRRGQARTEAFF.

This chain uses TRBV9 with TRBJ1-5; 8 nucleotides align to TRBD1. The CDR3 has 17 residues. Germline assignment: CDR1 SGDLS and CDR2 YYNGEE. J was trimmed by 5 bases and V by 0 bases; bases with no gene match: 10. This chain's CDR3 is CASSVGWGQASDQPQHF. CDR3 coding DNA: TGTGCCAGCAGCGTAGGATGGGGACAGGCCTCGGATCAGCCCCAGCATTTT.

This chain uses TRBV4-2 with TRBJ2-7; 9 bases agree with TRBD1. The length of the CDR3 is 16 residues. The J segment lost 1 base and the V segment lost 1 base, leaving 5 bases of the junction unmatched. CDR1 LGHNA and CDR2 YNFKEQ come from the germline V gene. The CDR3, as DNA: TGTGCCAGCAGCCAAGTTCCCGGACAGGGGTCCTACGAGCAGTACTTC. It is translated as CASSQVPGQGSYEQYF.